This T cell receptor (beta chain) was recovered during a study of cytomegalovirus exposure and HLA in healthy donors. Regarding the study as a whole: Across all donors, roughly uniform sequencing depth was an assumption of the presence/absence analyses. When the data were analyzed later, several of the most significant clusters appeared to be linked to common viral pathogens.

13 Jbeta primers and 60 Vbeta primers were used for the PCR. Assay: immunoSEQ multiplex PCR; the TCRdb copy retains only in-frame clones and omits some. The table has 200,000 or so clones, about 77% seen once. Trimming took 1 base from V and 6 from J, leaving 13 bases between them. The CDR3 has 14 amino acids. Germline loops: CDR1 SEHNR, CDR2 FQNEAQ (reference sequence). As to this clone: Antigen specificity is unknown.

The J gene is TRBJ2-7, the V gene TRBV7-9, with a tentative D call TRBD2 (5 bases). This clonotype was obtained from a woman aged 25 to 39 in good health and CMV-seropositive. The sequencing sample was made of PBMCs. CDR3 nucleotide sequence: TGTGCCAGCAGCTTAGTGGCTGAACTAGGCGAGCAGTACTTC. Translation: CASSLVAELGEQYF.